The present T cell receptor beta chain was sequenced within a study of T cells expressing NK-cell markers. Study-level background: Beta-chain profiling covered CD3+CD56+NKG2C+, CD3+CD56+NKG2C- and CD3+CD56-NKG2C+ sorted subsets.

The CDR3 loop spans 15 amino acids. Germline V lookup: CDR1 MNHEY, CDR2 SMNVEV (reference sequence). TCRdb reprocessed the 5' RACE reads, keeping one entry per CDR3 protein, no DNA. The record lists a few hundred thousand distinct CDR3 sequences, of which the ten most abundant hold roughly 5.2%. V gene TRBV27 combines with J gene TRBJ1-1. This receptor was taken from a man aged 18-75 years in good health. Specimen: blood T cells: a sorted CD56 or NKG2C T cell subset, CD4+ or CD8+ T cells, or bulk PBMC T cells (not recorded which). The CDR3 protein is CASSKMGLMNTEAFF.